The clone carrying this T cell receptor (beta chain) has at least ten counts. The antigen is unknown. There were only Caucasian adults among the donors, and all lived in Nashville, Tennessee. This sample was included in a study of shared clonotypes between healthy human individuals. The CDR3 is made up of 17 amino acids. Germline CDR1 and CDR2: WSHSY and SAAADI. The ends lost 6 bases at V and 7 bases at J; junction bases unmatched: 15. Whole-study results and caveats: Apart from blood, nothing was sampled; tissue repertoires likely differ.

Unsorted PBMC replicate PCRs used roughly 300 ng DNA, around 29,000 T cell genomes. Unsorted PBMC DNA sequencing spanned ten immunoSEQ deep assay plates. Produced via immunoSEQ multiplex PCR; TCRdb's table is partial and in-frame only. The sample includes around 450,000 clones, more than 75% seen only once; the top ten take 13%. The chain joins TRBV10-2 to TRBJ2-1; 10 bases map to TRBD2. This clonotype was sampled from a woman between 35 and 50 years old in good health. Some clones in this sample may be carry-over from other donors' samples. The sample consisted of PBMCs. The CDR3 is CASSLLLAGPKGNEQFF. DNA for the CDR3: TGCGCCAGCAGCCTTCTACTAGCGGGACCCAAGGGGAATGAGCAGTTCTTC.